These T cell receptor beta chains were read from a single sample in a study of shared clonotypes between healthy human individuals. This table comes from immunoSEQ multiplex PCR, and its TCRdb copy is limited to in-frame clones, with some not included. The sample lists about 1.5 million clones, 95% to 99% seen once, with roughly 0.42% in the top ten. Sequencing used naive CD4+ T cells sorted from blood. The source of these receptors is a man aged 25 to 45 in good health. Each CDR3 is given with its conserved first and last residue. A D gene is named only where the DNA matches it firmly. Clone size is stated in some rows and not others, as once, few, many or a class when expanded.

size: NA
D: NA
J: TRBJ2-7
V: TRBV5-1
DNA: TGCGCCAGCAGGGATTTTGCGGGGTACTCCTACGAGCAGTACTTC
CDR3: CASRDFAGYSYEQYF

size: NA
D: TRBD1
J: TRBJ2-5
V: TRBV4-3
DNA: TGCGCCAGCAGCCAAGATCACCGGACAGGGGGTACCCAGTACTTC
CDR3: CASSQDHRTGGTQYF

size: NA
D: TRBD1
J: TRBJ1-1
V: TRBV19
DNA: TGTGCCAGTAGCTACCCCCGGGGGACAGGGGTGAACACTGAAGCTTTCTTT
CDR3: CASSYPRGTGVNTEAFF

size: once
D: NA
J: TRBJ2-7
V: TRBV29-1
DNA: TGCAGCGCGCAGGGAGTTCAATCCTACGAGCAGTACTTC
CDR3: CSAQGVQSYEQYF

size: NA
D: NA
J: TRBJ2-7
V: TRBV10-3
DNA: TGTGCCGCCCAGGGATTTAACTACGAGCAGTACTTC
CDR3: CAAQGFNYEQYF

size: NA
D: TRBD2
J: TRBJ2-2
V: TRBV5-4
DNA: TGTGCCAGCAGCTTGGGGCTAGCGGGAGGGTACCCCGGGGAGCTGTTTTTT
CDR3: CASSLGLAGGYPGELFF

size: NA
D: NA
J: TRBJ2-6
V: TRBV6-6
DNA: TGTGCCAGCAGTTCCCAGGGAACTGGGGCCAACGTCCTGACTTTC
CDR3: CASSSQGTGANVLTF

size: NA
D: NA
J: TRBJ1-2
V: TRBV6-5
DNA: TGTGCCAGCAGTGGGGCAGCGGGGGGCTCTGTGGGCTACACCTTC
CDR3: CASSGAAGGSVGYTF

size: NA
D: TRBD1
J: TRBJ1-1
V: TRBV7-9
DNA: TGTGCCAGCAGCTTATACAGGGGGCAGGGTGGGACTGAAGCTTTCTTT
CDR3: CASSLYRGQGGTEAFF

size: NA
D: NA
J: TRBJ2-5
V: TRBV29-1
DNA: TGCAGCGTCGAGGGTATAGCGGAGTTGGAGACCCAGTACTTC
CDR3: CSVEGIAELETQYF

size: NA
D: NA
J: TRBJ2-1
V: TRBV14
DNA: TGTGCCAGCAGCCGTGGGGTTGAGCAGTTCTTC
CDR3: CASSRGVEQFF

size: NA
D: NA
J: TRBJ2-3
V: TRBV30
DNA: TGTGCCTGGAGGGAGAGGATGGGCACAGATACGCAGTATTTT
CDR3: CAWRERMGTDTQYF

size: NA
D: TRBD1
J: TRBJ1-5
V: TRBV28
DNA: TGTGCCAGCAGCCCCAGACAGGGGGCGGGCAATCAGCCCCAGCATTTT
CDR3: CASSPRQGAGNQPQHF

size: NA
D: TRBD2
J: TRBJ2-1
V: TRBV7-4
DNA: TGTGCCAGCAGATACCACCCCGGCGGGAGCTCCTACAATGAGCAGTTCTTC
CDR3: CASRYHPGGSSYNEQFF

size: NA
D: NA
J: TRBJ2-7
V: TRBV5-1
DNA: TGCGCCAGCAGCTTGGCACACGGCTCCTACGAGCAGTACTTC
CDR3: CASSLAHGSYEQYF

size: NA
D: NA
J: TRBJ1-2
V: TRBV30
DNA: TGTGCCTGGAGGGTAACAGAAATCTATGGCTACACCTTC
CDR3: CAWRVTEIYGYTF

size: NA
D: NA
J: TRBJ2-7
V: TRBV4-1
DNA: TGCGCCAGCAGCCAAGTGGTTGGAGCGGGCTACGAGCAGTACTTC
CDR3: CASSQVVGAGYEQYF

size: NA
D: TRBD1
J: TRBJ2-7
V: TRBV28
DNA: TGTGCCAGCATTTCCGCCAGCACCGCGCGGGACAGGCGGTACGAGCAGTACTTC
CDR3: CASISASTARDRRYEQYF

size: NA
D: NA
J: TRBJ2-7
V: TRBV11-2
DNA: TGTGCCAGCGCTAAGGGGGTTGTAGTTTACGAGCAGTACTTC
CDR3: CASAKGVVVYEQYF

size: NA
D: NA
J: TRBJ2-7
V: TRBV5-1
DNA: TGCGCCAGCAGCTTGGACAGGAGTTACGAGCAGTACTTC
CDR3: CASSLDRSYEQYF

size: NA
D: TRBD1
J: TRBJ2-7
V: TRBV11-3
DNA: TGTGCCAGCAGACGGCGGGACAGGGGCTCGAGAAACGAGCAGTACTTC
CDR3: CASRRRDRGSRNEQYF

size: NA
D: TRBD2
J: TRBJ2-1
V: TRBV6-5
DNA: TGTGCCAGCAGCCCCGGGGGAGGGCCTAGGAATGAGCAGTTCTTC
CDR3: CASSPGGGPRNEQFF

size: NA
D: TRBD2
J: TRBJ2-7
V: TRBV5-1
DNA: TGCGCCAGCAGCTTGGGCCCCCAAGCGGGAGTCGCCTACGAGCAGTACTTC
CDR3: CASSLGPQAGVAYEQYF

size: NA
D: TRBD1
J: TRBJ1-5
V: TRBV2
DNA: TGTGCCAGCAGAGGACAGGGGAACAATCAGCCCCAGCATTTT
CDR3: CASRGQGNNQPQHF

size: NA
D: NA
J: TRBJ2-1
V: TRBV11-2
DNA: TGTGCCAGCAGTTCCAGGTGGAATGAGCAGTTCTTC
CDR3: CASSSRWNEQFF

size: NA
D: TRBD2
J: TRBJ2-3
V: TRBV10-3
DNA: TGTGCCATCAGAAATTTAGCGGGAGGCCGGGCAGATACGCAGTATTTT
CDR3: CAIRNLAGGRADTQYF

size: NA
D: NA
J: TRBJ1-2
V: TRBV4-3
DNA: TGCGCCAGCAGCCAAGTCCACAGTGAGGGCTACACCTTC
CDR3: CASSQVHSEGYTF

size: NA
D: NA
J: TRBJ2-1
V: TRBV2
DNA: TGTGCCAGCAGCCGACAGGTGGGGTACAATGAGCAGTTCTTC
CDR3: CASSRQVGYNEQFF

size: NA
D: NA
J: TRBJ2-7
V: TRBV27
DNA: TGTGCCAGCAGTTTAAGGGGGGGGCCAATCTACGAGCAGTACTTC
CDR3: CASSLRGGPIYEQYF

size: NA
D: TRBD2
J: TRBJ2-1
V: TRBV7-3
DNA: TGTGCCAGCAGTTCTTGGACTAGCGGTCGCTCCTACAATGAGCAGTTCTTC
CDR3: CASSSWTSGRSYNEQFF

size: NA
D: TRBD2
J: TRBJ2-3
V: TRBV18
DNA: TGTGCCAGCTCACCTCCTAGCGGGAGAGCTGATACGCAGTATTTT
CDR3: CASSPPSGRADTQYF

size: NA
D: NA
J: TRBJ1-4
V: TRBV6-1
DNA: TGTGCCAGCAGATCGACAGGTTCGCTCGAAAAACTGTTTTTT
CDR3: CASRSTGSLEKLFF

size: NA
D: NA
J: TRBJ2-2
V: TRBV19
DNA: TGTGCCAGTAGTATAGCAAACGGGTTTGCCGGGGAGCTGTTTTTT
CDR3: CASSIANGFAGELFF

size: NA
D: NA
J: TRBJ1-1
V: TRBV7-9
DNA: TGTGCCAGCAGCCCAAGTGGGGGATCTGCGGCTGAAGCTTTCTTT
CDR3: CASSPSGGSAAEAFF

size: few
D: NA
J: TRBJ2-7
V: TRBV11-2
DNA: TGTGCCAGCAGCTTGAAGATCCACGAGCAGTACTTC
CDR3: CASSLKIHEQYF

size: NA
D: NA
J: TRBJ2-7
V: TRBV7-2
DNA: TGTGCCAGCAGCGCACTCCACCAGCCCATTTACGAGCAGTACTTC
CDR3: CASSALHQPIYEQYF

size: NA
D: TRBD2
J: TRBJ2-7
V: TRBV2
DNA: TGTGCCACTATGAGCCTCGGGACTAGCAGCGAGCAGTACTTC
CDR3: CATMSLGTSSEQYF

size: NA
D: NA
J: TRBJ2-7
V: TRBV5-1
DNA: TGCGCCAGCAGCTTGGAGGGACTTAGACCCTACGAGCAGTACTTC
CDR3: CASSLEGLRPYEQYF

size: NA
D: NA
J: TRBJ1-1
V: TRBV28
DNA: TGTGCCAGCAGGCTGGGGGGTTTGGGCACTGAAGCTTTCTTT
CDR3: CASRLGGLGTEAFF

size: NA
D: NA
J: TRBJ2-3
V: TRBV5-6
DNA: TGTGCCAGCAGCTTGAGCCGGGATACGCAGTATTTT
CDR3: CASSLSRDTQYF

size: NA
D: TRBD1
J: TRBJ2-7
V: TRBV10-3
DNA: TGTGCCATCAGACGAGGACAGGGGTCTGAAGAGCAGTACTTC
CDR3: CAIRRGQGSEEQYF

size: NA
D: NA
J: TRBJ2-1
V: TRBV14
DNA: TGTGCCAGCAGCCAACTAAGGAGCTCCTACAATGAGCAGTTCTTC
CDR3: CASSQLRSSYNEQFF

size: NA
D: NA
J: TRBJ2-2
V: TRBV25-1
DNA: TGTGCCAGCATGGGGGGGCCGGTGGCCGGGGAGCTGTTTTTT
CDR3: CASMGGPVAGELFF

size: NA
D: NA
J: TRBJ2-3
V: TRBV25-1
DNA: TGTGCCAGCAGTGAGGGGCAGGGGAGGTCGGATACGCAGTATTTT
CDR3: CASSEGQGRSDTQYF

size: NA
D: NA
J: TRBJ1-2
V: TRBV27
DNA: TGTGCCACGGCCATGGGGGTTCTATCTGGCTACACCTTC
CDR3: CATAMGVLSGYTF

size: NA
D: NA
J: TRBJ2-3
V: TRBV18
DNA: TGTGCCAGCTCACCAATGGGGGGAGATACGCAGTATTTT
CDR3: CASSPMGGDTQYF

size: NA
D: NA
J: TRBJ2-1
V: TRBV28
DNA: TGTGCCAGCACCGCCCCGGGACGGCCCTTCCTGCACAATGAGCAGTTCTTC
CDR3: CASTAPGRPFLHNEQFF

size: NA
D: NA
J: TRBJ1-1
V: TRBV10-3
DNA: TGTGCCATCAGGGGGCAGGGGATGAACACTGAAGCTTTCTTT
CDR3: CAIRGQGMNTEAFF

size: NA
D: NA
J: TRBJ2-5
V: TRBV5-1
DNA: TGCGCCAGCAGCTTTCAGGGGATCCAAGAGACCCAGTACTTC
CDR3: CASSFQGIQETQYF

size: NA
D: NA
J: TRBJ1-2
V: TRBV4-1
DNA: TGCGCCAGCAGCCAAGAAACAGGCAACTATGGCTACACCTTC
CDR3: CASSQETGNYGYTF

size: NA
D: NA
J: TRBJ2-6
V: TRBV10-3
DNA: TGTGCCATCAGTCCAGGGTATTCGAGCTCTGGGGCCAACGTCCTGACTTTC
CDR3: CAISPGYSSSGANVLTF

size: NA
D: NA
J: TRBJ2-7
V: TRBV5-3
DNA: TGTGCCAGAAGCTTGGCCCTGCGCCAAAGTTCCTACGAGCAGTACTTC
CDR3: CARSLALRQSSYEQYF

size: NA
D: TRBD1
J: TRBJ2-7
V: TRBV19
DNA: TGTGCCAGTACCGTGGACAGGGGCTACGAGCAGTACTTC
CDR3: CASTVDRGYEQYF

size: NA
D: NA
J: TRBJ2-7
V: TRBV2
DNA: TGTGCCAGCAGTGGGGGTTCGGGCTACGAGCAGTACTTC
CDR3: CASSGGSGYEQYF

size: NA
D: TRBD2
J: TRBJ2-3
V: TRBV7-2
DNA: TGTGCCAGCAGCTCCCCGTTAAAGAGCGGGAGCCCCGTGTCAGATACGCAGTATTTT
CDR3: CASSSPLKSGSPVSDTQYF

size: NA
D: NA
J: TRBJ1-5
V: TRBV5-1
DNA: TGCGCCAGCAGCCGAGGGGGGAACGGGGACGGCAATCAGCCCCAGCATTTT
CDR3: CASSRGGNGDGNQPQHF

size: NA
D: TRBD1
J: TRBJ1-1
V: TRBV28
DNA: TGTGCCAGCAGTTTGCCGACAGGGGGCATGGGCACTGAAGCTTTCTTT
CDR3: CASSLPTGGMGTEAFF

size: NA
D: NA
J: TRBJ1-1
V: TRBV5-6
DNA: TGTGCCAGCAGCACTCTCAGGGAAATGAACACTGAAGCTTTCTTT
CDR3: CASSTLREMNTEAFF

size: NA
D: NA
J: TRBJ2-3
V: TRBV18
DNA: TGTGCCAGCTCACCCACCAGACTTTACGGAGGGACAGATACGCAGTATTTT
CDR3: CASSPTRLYGGTDTQYF